The 28 T cell receptor beta chains below all came from one sample that was sequenced in a study of T-cell memory formation after mild COVID-19. TCRdb re-called the 5' RACE reads through MiXCR, storing one row per CDR3 protein. The sample lists 470,000 or so distinct CDR3 sequences, more than 15% occurring once. Sequencing was performed on PBMCs or a T cell subset sorted from them (not recorded which). The origin of the receptors is a man younger than 35 who had mild COVID-19 (a few samples of this study predate the infection). Cell type and time point are not known.

This clonotype was recorded at least ten times. This chain connects TRBV10-2 to TRBJ1-6, with 7 bases that match TRBD1. Germline-derived CDR1 and CDR2 are WSHSY and SAAADI. The CDR3 has 14 amino acids. V was clipped by 6 bases and J by 6 bases; unmatched bases: 5. CDR3 protein: CASSRQGINSPLHF. Here the CDR3 DNA reads TGCGCCAGCAGCCGACAGGGAATTAATTCACCCCTCCACTTT.

This clonotype occurred many times. This sequence joins TRBV7-9 and TRBJ1-4; the match to TRBD1 covers 9 bases. The CDR3 spans 15 residues. Germline V CDR1 and CDR2: SEHNR, FQNEAQ (reference sequence). V shed 5 bases and J 2 bases; nucleotides not matched to a gene: 3. The CDR3 nucleotides read TGTGCCAGCAGCCCCGGGACAGGGACTAATGAAAAACTGTTTTTT. It encodes CASSPGTGTNEKLFF.

The rearrangement joins TRBV6-5 to TRBJ2-7; 9 nucleotides line up with TRBD2. The length of the CDR3 is 15 residues. The germline gives CDR1 MNHEY, CDR2 SVGAGI. V was pared by 7 bases and J by 1 base, with 8 bases of the junction left unmatched. The CDR3 coding sequence is TGTGCCAGCAAGAGCTCTAGCGGGGCATCCTACGAGCAGTACTTC. Its protein is CASKSSSGASYEQYF.

The V call is TRBV5-6, the J call TRBJ2-3, with 9 bases matching TRBD2. CDR3 size: 16 residues. Germline CDR1 SGHDT, CDR2 YYEEEE. The V gene end was trimmed by 0 bases and the J gene end by 1 base; junction bases not matched to a gene: 3. The CDR3 spells CASSLVVAGGTDTQYF. The CDR3 DNA reads as TGTGCCAGCAGCTTGGTAGTAGCGGGGGGCACAGATACGCAGTATTTT.

The chain links TRBV4-3 to TRBJ2-7; D is uncertain. The CDR3 loop spans 14 amino acids. The V end was cut by 0 bases, the J end by 3 bases, with 9 bases between. Germline CDR1 and CDR2: LGHNA and YSLEER. CDR3 loop: CASSQDMRSYEQYF. DNA for the CDR3: TGCGCCAGCAGCCAAGATATGCGGAGCTACGAGCAGTACTTC.

This clonotype occurred many times. This sequence joins TRBV20-1 and TRBJ1-1, with 7 bases matching TRBD1. V lost 3 bases to trimming and J lost 5 bases; unmatched junction nucleotides: 18. The germline V gene encodes CDR1 DFQATT and CDR2 SNEGSKA (reference sequence). The CDR3 length is 17 residues. Here the CDR3 DNA reads TGCAGTGCTAGGGTTGAAGAACTCTCAGGGGGGTGGACTGAAGCTTTCTTT. It codes for CSARVEELSGGWTEAFF.

The chain uses TRBV4-3 and TRBJ1-5; D uncertain. CDR3 size: 13 residues. The V gene lost 1 base and the J gene lost 9 bases, with 10 bases spanning the gap. Looked up from germline, CDR1 is LGHNA and CDR2 is YSLEER. CDR3 sequence (DNA): TGCGCCAGCAGCCAAGTAGGCTCACGGCCCCAGCATTTT. This gives the protein CASSQVGSRPQHF.

This clonotype was seen more than once but under ten times. The chain employs TRBV11-2 and TRBJ2-7; the D gene is possibly TRBD1 (5 bases). The CDR3 is 13 amino acids. CDR1 and CDR2 (germline): SGHAT, FQNNGV. V gave up 5 bases and J gave up 4 bases, with 12 bases separating them. In DNA, the CDR3 is TGTGCCAGCAGCCCACGACAGAGTTACGAGCAGTACTTC. Protein: CASSPRQSYEQYF.

This clonotype has more than one count but fewer than ten. The chain couples TRBV28 to TRBJ1-3, with a tentative D call TRBD1 (5 bases). Germline V gene lookup returns CDR1 MDHEN and CDR2 SYDVKM. Trimming removed 5 bases from V and 4 bases from J, with 15 bases in between. The length of the CDR3 is 15 residues. CDR3 nucleotides: TGTGCCAGCAGTACTACAGGCCCAAACGGAAACACCATATATTTT. The encoded protein is CASSTTGPNGNTIYF. Full variable domain (outside the CDR3, taken from reference TRBV28 and TRBJ1-3): DVKVTQSSRYLVKRTGEKVFLECVQDMDHENMFWYRQDPGLGLRLIYFSYDVKMKEKGDIPEGYSVSREKKERFSLILESASTNQTSMYLCASSTTGPNGNTIYFGEGSWLTVV.

This clonotype has ten or more counts. V usage is TRBV5-5 and J usage is TRBJ2-7; D possibly corresponds to TRBD1 (6 bases). The CDR3 length is 14 residues. V was pared by 0 bases and J by 7 bases, with 14 bases between. Per germline, CDR1 SGHKS and CDR2 YYEKEE (reference sequence). CDR3 sequence: CASSLGFGGREQYF. CDR3 bases: TGTGCCAGCAGCTTGGGGTTTGGGGGCCGAGAGCAGTACTTC.

This clonotype turned up a few times. J is TRBJ2-5 and V is TRBV5-1; tentatively, D is TRBD2 (5 bases). In germline, CDR1 is SGHRS, CDR2 YFSETQ. This CDR3 is 15 amino acids long. Trimming left V 5 bases short and J 4 bases short, with 18 bases between. CDR3 protein: CASSHSGGLAETQYF. CDR3 nucleotides: TGCGCCAGCAGTCATTCCGGCGGGTTAGCAGAGACCCAGTACTTC.

The gene calls are TRBV12-3 or TRBV12-4 and TRBJ1-5, with D uncertain. Trimming took 6 bases from V and 7 from J, leaving 13 bases between them. The CDR3 extends over 13 amino acids. This CDR3 is CASSQRESQPQHF. DNA for the CDR3: TGTGCCAGCAGCCAGCGGGAAAGCCAGCCCCAGCATTTT.

This sequence joins TRBV27 and TRBJ2-2; possibly TRBD1 or TRBD2 for D (5 bases each). Germline V CDR1 and CDR2: MNHEY, SMNVEV (reference sequence). Trimming took off 7 bases at V and 0 bases at J, with 6 bases between the two ends. The CDR3 spans 13 residues. The CDR3 nucleotides are TGTGCCAGCATGGGGGCGAACACCGGGGAGCTGTTTTTT. Its protein product is CASMGANTGELFF.

This clonotype was seen a handful of times. The chain employs TRBV7-9 and TRBJ1-4; D ambiguous. Germline V gene lookup returns CDR1 SEHNR and CDR2 FQNEAQ (reference sequence). The CDR3 has 13 amino acids. V lost 0 bases to trimming and J lost 7 bases, with 6 bases between them. CDR3 bases: TGTGCCAGCAGCTTAGCGGTCACTGAAAAACTGTTTTTT. It is translated as CASSLAVTEKLFF.

This clonotype has just a few counts. The chain has TRBV27 and TRBJ2-7; D is unresolved. V was clipped by 8 bases and J by 2 bases, with 4 bases between them. The CDR3 sequence is 10 residues long. Germline CDR1 reads MNHEY; CDR2 reads SMNVEV (reference sequence). The CDR3 coding sequence is TGTGCCAGCGGGACCTACGAGCAGTACTTC. As protein: CASGTYEQYF.

This clonotype has a handful of counts. This chain joins TRBV5-5 and TRBJ2-3; possibly TRBD1 for D (6 bases). CDR3 length: 15 amino acids. Between the trimmed V and J ends, which lost 0 bases and 4 bases, there was a span of 12 bases. CDR1 SGHKS and CDR2 YYEKEE come from the germline V gene (reference sequence). CDR3 protein: CASSLVPWTADTQYF. As DNA, the CDR3 is TGTGCCAGCAGCTTGGTCCCTTGGACAGCAGATACGCAGTATTTT. The whole variable domain, filled in from reference TRBV5-5 and TRBJ2-3, reads DAGVTQSPTHLIKTRGQQVTLRCSPISGHKSVSWYQQVLGQGPQFIFQYYEKEERGRGNFPDRFSARQFPNYSSELNVNALLLGDSALYLCASSLVPWTADTQYFGPGTRLTVL.

This clonotype was seen more than once but under ten times. This chain links TRBV11-2 with TRBJ2-5; D might be TRBD1 (5 bases). The CDR3 length is 14 residues. Trimming took off 5 bases at V and 13 bases at J, with 23 bases between the two ends. Germline values: CDR1 SGHAT, CDR2 FQNNGV. For the CDR3, the DNA is TGTGCCAGCAGCGCCTTCCAGGGATCCCCCCGGCCGTACTTC. Protein: CASSAFQGSPRPYF. Full variable domain (rest looked up from reference TRBV11-2 and TRBJ2-5): EAGVAQSPRYKIIEKRQSVAFWCNPISGHATLYWYQQILGQGPKLLIQFQNNGVVDDSQLPKDRFSAERLKGVDSTLKIQPAKLEDSAVYLCASSAFQGSPRPYFGPGTRLLVL.

The V gene is TRBV29-1, the J gene TRBJ2-3; either TRBD1 or TRBD2 may fit D (6 bases each). The germline V gene has CDR1 SQVTM and CDR2 ANQGSEA. This CDR3 has 13 residues. CDR3 protein: CTGWGASTDTQYF. CDR3 sequence (DNA): TGCACCGGGTGGGGGGCTAGCACAGATACGCAGTATTTT.

Comments on this clonotype: A much larger clone lies one base from this, so it may be a read error. The J gene is TRBJ2-4, the V gene TRBV7-2, with D uncertain. This CDR3 region has 13 residues. V was cut by 4 bases and J by 9 bases, with 13 bases left in between. Germline V gene lookup returns CDR1 SGHTA and CDR2 FQGNSA. CDR3 protein: CASSSAKSCIQYF. The CDR3 DNA sequence: TGTGCCAGCAGCTCAGCGAAGTCGTGCATTCAGTACTTC.

In DNA form, the CDR3 reads TGTGCCAGCAGCTCCGACCAAAAAGAGACCCAGTACTTC. The encoded protein is CASSSDQKETQYF. The chain is built from TRBV7-6 and TRBJ2-5; D call uncertain. V lost 4 bases, J lost 3 bases, and 9 bases lay in between. The germline CDR1 and CDR2 sequences are SGHVS and FNYEAQ. The CDR3 contains 13 residues.

The chain employs TRBV12-3 or TRBV12-4 and TRBJ1-5; 7 bases map to TRBD1. The ends lost 5 bases at V and 4 bases at J; junction bases unmatched: 8. This CDR3 has 15 amino acids. This CDR3 is CASSPGQFFNQPQHF. The CDR3, as DNA: TGTGCCAGCAGTCCGGGACAGTTTTTTAATCAGCCCCAGCATTTT.

The V gene is TRBV6-5, the J gene TRBJ1-2; D not resolved. The V gene's germline CDR1 is MNHEY and CDR2 SVGAGI. V lost 10 bases, J lost 3 bases, and 15 bases lay in between. This CDR3 comprises 13 residues. The CDR3 nucleotides are TGTGCCACCCATGTAGGGAGTCACTATGGCTACACCTTC. Its protein product is CATHVGSHYGYTF.

Only a few counts were recorded for this clonotype. The junction departs from the called germline gene at one end, perhaps through a read error. V gene TRBV6-5 combines with J gene TRBJ2-2; 7 nucleotides agree with TRBD2. The CDR3 runs to 11 residues. Germline loops: CDR1 MNHEY, CDR2 SVGAGI. CDR3 nucleotide sequence: TGTGCCAGCAGTTACGGGGGGGGGCTGTTTTTT. It specifies CASSYGGGLFF.

This clonotype was recorded a few times. This chain links TRBV3-1 with TRBJ1-6; 12 positions match TRBD1. Germline assignment: CDR1 LGHDT and CDR2 YNNKEL (reference sequence). Trimming cost V 4 bases and J 9 bases; bases outside gene matches: 7. The CDR3 length is 16 residues. CDR3 protein: CASSRPGQGAGSPLHF. In nucleotides, the CDR3 is TGTGCCAGCAGCCGGCCGGGACAGGGGGCTGGTTCACCCCTCCACTTT.

This clonotype has more than one count but fewer than ten. The chain combines TRBV5-1 with TRBJ2-2; D remains ambiguous. Trimming stripped 4 bases from V and 5 bases from J, with 12 bases between. CDR3 length equals 14 residues. Per germline, CDR1 SGHRS and CDR2 YFSETQ. Written as DNA, the CDR3 is TGCGCCAGCAGCCACCCCGACGGGACCGGGGAGCTGTTTTTT. Protein sequence: CASSHPDGTGELFF.

This clonotype came up a few times. The CDR3 is CASSKLAGEVGEQFF. The CDR3 coding sequence is TGTGCCAGCAGTAAACTAGCGGGGGAGGTTGGAGAGCAGTTCTTC. This sequence joins TRBV6-1 and TRBJ2-1; TRBD2 agrees at 11 bases. The CDR3 spans 15 residues. V lost 5 bases, J lost 10 bases, and 10 bases stayed unmatched. Per germline, CDR1 MNHNS and CDR2 SASEGT.

This clonotype came up a few times. The chain has TRBV6-5 and TRBJ2-3; D not resolved. The CDR3 loop spans 13 amino acids. Germline V gives CDR1 MNHEY, CDR2 SVGAGI. Trimming stripped 5 bases from V and 8 bases from J, with 14 bases between. The CDR3 protein is CASSNPRWSTQYF. The CDR3 DNA is TGTGCCAGCAGTAATCCACGGTGGAGTACGCAGTATTTT.

This clonotype was found a few times. In nucleotides, the CDR3 is TGCAGTGCCGCGCAGGGGTACACAGATACGCAGTATTTT. Translated, it gives CSAAQGYTDTQYF. The rearrangement joins TRBV20-1 to TRBJ2-3, with D possibly TRBD1 on 6 matching bases. This CDR3 contains 13 residues. Looked up from germline, CDR1 is DFQATT and CDR2 is SNEGSKA (reference sequence). The V end was cut by 6 bases, the J end by 2 bases, with 12 bases between.